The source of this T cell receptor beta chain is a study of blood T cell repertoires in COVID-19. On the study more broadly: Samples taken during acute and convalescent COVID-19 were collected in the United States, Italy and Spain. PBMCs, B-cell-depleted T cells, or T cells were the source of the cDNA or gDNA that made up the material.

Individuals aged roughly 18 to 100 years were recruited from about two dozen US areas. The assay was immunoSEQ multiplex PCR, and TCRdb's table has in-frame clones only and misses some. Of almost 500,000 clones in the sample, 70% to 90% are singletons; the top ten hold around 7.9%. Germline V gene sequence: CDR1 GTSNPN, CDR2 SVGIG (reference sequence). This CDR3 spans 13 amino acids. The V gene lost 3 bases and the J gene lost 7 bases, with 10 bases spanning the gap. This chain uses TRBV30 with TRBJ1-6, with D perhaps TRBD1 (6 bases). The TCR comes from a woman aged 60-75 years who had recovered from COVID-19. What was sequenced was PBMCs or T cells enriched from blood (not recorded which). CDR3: CAWSGQINSPLHF. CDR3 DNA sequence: TGTGCCTGGAGCGGACAGATCAATTCACCCCTCCACTTT.